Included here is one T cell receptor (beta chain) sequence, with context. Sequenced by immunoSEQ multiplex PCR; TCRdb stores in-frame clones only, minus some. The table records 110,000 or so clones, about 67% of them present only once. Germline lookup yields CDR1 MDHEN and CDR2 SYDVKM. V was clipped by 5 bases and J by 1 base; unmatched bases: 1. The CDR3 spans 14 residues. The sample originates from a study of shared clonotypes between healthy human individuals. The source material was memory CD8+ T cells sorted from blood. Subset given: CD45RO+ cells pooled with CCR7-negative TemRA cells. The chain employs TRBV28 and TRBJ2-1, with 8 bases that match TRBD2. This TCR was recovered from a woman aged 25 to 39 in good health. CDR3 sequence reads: CASSRGRSYNEQFF. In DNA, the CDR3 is TGTGCCAGCAGTCGCGGGAGGTCCTACAATGAGCAGTTCTTC.